This TCR beta chain was sequenced in a study of blood T cell repertoires in COVID-19. V shed 4 bases, J shed 2 bases, and the junction held 4 bases outside the gene matches. Germline V gives CDR1 LNHDA, CDR2 SQIVND (reference sequence). The CDR3 consists of 14 residues. Generated by immunoSEQ multiplex PCR, the TCRdb table keeps only in-frame clones and is missing some. This sample yields 190,000 or so clones, of which about 81% are seen a single time; 9.2% belongs to the top ten. Material: PBMCs or T cells enriched from blood (not recorded which). The receptor was isolated from a man aged 35 to 55 who had recovered from COVID-19. This chain connects TRBV19 to TRBJ2-7; 8 bases fit TRBD2. In DNA, the CDR3 is TGTGCCAGTAGTAATCCCGGGAGGGCCTACGAGCAGTACTTC. Translated, it gives CASSNPGRAYEQYF.